This entry features one TCR beta chain sequence. Its antigen is not identified. Within the sample, other DNA sequences also encode this same CDR3. This entry belongs to a study of cytomegalovirus exposure and HLA in healthy donors. Study findings and constraints: The study recorded about 160 TCR beta chains that were cytomegalovirus-associated. Later, an analysis found that common viral pathogens appeared to be linked with several of the most significant clusters. Presence/absence analyses assumed roughly uniform sequencing depth across donors. Per a later analysis, fewer than 20,000 TCR beta sequences showed association with HLA alleles at 0.05 false discovery rate.

PCR was performed using 60 Vbeta and 13 Jbeta primers. TCRdb's copy holds only in-frame clones and misses some; the assay was immunoSEQ multiplex PCR. Here the sample spans about 160,000 clones, roughly 82% being singletons. Per germline, CDR1 LNHNV and CDR2 YYDKDF (reference sequence). V gave up 0 bases and J gave up 0 bases, with 9 bases separating them. This CDR3 contains 15 residues. Sequencing was carried out using PBMCs. This TCR came from a man over 45 in good health and CMV-seropositive. This chain connects TRBV15 to TRBJ2-7; D perhaps matches TRBD1 (6 bases). The CDR3 region has the DNA TGTGCCACCAGCAGAGATATACAGGGCTCCTACGAGCAGTACTTC. This codes for CATSRDIQGSYEQYF. The complete variable domain, with remaining parts taken from reference TRBV15 and TRBJ2-7, reads DAMVIQNPRYQVTQFGKPVTLSCSQTLNHNVMYWYQQKSSQAPKLLFHYYDKDFNNEADTPDNFQSRRPNTSFCFLDIRSPGLGDTAMYLCATSRDIQGSYEQYFGPGTRLTVT.